A selection of T cell receptor beta chains follows, all from one sample in a study of T cells in Graves' hyperthyroidism and ophthalmopathy. TCRdb reanalysed the multiplex PCR reads using MiXCR and keeps one entry per CDR3 protein. Here the sample spans a few hundred thousand distinct CDR3 sequences, 20% being singletons. The sample taken for sequencing was blood. The receptors derive from a man younger than 35 with Graves' hyperthyroidism. The CDR3 runs from the conserved cysteine through the conserved F or W. The D gene is left open where the match is weak.

D	J	V	CDR3
TRBD1	TRBJ1-1	TRBV6-5	CASSIGDSLNTEAFF
.	TRBJ2-2	TRBV5-1	CASSFRSGELFF
TRBD1	TRBJ1-2	TRBV5-1	CASSGGGTESTNYGYTF
.	TRBJ1-1	TRBV12-3/TRBV12-4	CASSSKTNTEAFF
.	TRBJ2-6	TRBV12-5	CASGFPGFTGANVLTF
.	TRBJ1-2	TRBV9	CASSVYQAAGYGYTF
.	TRBJ1-2	TRBV20-1	CSAKDSPVYGYTF
.	TRBJ2-5	TRBV12-3/TRBV12-4	CASSPQGRETQYF
.	TRBJ2-7	TRBV7-2	CASSLYGISGNEQYF
TRBD1	TRBJ2-7	TRBV14	CASSLDRGRSHEQYF
TRBD2	TRBJ2-5	TRBV6-5	CASSYWREGETQYF
.	TRBJ1-1	TRBV12-3/TRBV12-4	CASSLVGRDREAFF
.	TRBJ1-5	TRBV20-1	CSARRSEGPQHF
.	TRBJ1-2	TRBV5-1	CASSLGQNSYGYTF
.	TRBJ2-5	TRBV4-1	CASSQEGSGAIQTQYF
.	TRBJ1-1	TRBV6-2/TRBV6-3	CASSYVRQGTEAFF
.	TRBJ2-2	TRBV20-1	CSAFGPRAGELFF
.	TRBJ1-5	TRBV10-2	CASRGGQTNQPQHF
.	TRBJ2-5	TRBV12-3/TRBV12-4	CASSFTETQYF
.	TRBJ2-7	TRBV28	CASSPRWTDEQYF
TRBD1	TRBJ2-5	TRBV11-2	CASSLLPRGQETQYF
TRBD2	TRBJ2-5	TRBV4-2	CASSQLTSGGQETQYF
.	TRBJ1-2	TRBV4-1	CASSQLTGISYGYTF
.	TRBJ1-3	TRBV12-3/TRBV12-4	CASSRGSSGNTIYF
TRBD1	TRBJ1-2	TRBV28	CASSSQGQANYGYTF
TRBD2	TRBJ2-2	TRBV12-3/TRBV12-4	CASSLYLLAGGPAGELFF
.	TRBJ1-2	TRBV2	CASSLSRGGDYGYTF
.	TRBJ2-5	TRBV18	CASSPQVTLQETQYF
.	TRBJ2-2	TRBV5-1	CAICLVWQISNTGELFF
TRBD1	TRBJ1-2	TRBV27	CASSWTGQGYGYTF
.	TRBJ2-7	TRBV27	CASSFKDSSYEQYF
.	TRBJ2-5	TRBV12-3/TRBV12-4	CASRGESWETQYF
.	TRBJ1-1	TRBV2	CASSTFGGMNTEAFF